This is a list of T cell receptor beta chains from one sample in a study of blood T cell repertoires in COVID-19. Libraries were prepared by immunoSEQ multiplex PCR; TCRdb keeps only in-frame clonotypes and omits some of them. This sample has 100,000 to 120,000 clones, with about 85% found just once. Specimen: peripheral blood. Receptors were obtained from a human donor in a cohort sampled during active COVID-19. Each CDR3 is given with its conserved first and last residue. The order of the fields is D gene, J gene, V gene, clone size, CDR3 DNA, CDR3 protein. The D gene is left open where the match is weak. Size is omitted from some rows. Given values are once, few, many or a class for expanded clones.

d_gene: NA; j_gene: TRBJ1-4; v_gene: TRBV15; abundance: few; CDR3nt: TGTGCCACCAGCAGAAGGGGATCAACTAATGAAAAACTGTTTTTT; CDR3aa: CATSRRGSTNEKLFF
d_gene: TRBD1; j_gene: TRBJ1-2; v_gene: TRBV5-1; abundance: few; CDR3nt: TGCGCCAGCGGACAGGGAGACTATGGCTACACCTTC; CDR3aa: CASGQGDYGYTF
d_gene: NA; j_gene: TRBJ1-1; v_gene: TRBV6-5; abundance: NA; CDR3nt: TGTGCCAGCTCTTCCAGGGGTGACACTGAAGCTTTCTTT; CDR3aa: CASSSRGDTEAFF
d_gene: TRBD1; j_gene: TRBJ1-5; v_gene: TRBV6-2/TRBV6-3; abundance: NA; CDR3nt: TGTGCCAGCAGCCTCAGGGGGAATCAGCCCCAGCATTTT; CDR3aa: CASSLRGNQPQHF
d_gene: TRBD2; j_gene: TRBJ2-2; v_gene: TRBV3-1/TRBV3-2; abundance: NA; CDR3nt: TGTGCCAGCAGCCCTGGACTAGCGGGAGTATCCGGGGAGCTGTTTTTT; CDR3aa: CASSPGLAGVSGELFF
d_gene: TRBD2; j_gene: TRBJ2-1; v_gene: TRBV24-1; abundance: NA; CDR3nt: TGTGCCACCAGTGACTCGGCTAGCGGGAGCTTCAGGAATGAGCAGTTCTTC; CDR3aa: CATSDSASGSFRNEQFF
d_gene: NA; j_gene: TRBJ1-4; v_gene: TRBV6-5; abundance: NA; CDR3nt: TGTGCCAGCAGTTACTCGACTGATAATGAAAAACTGTTTTTT; CDR3aa: CASSYSTDNEKLFF
d_gene: NA; j_gene: TRBJ1-3; v_gene: TRBV7-9; abundance: NA; CDR3nt: TGTGCCAGCAGCTTGGCAGGGGGAAACACCATATATTTT; CDR3aa: CASSLAGGNTIYF
d_gene: NA; j_gene: TRBJ1-6; v_gene: TRBV30; abundance: NA; CDR3nt: TGTGCCTGGAGACGGGTGGCAGGGGCCACCTATAATTCACCCCTCCACTTT; CDR3aa: CAWRRVAGATYNSPLHF
d_gene: NA; j_gene: TRBJ2-7; v_gene: TRBV10-3; abundance: once; CDR3nt: TGTGCCATCAGTGCTGGACAGAAGGACTCCTACGAGCAGTACTTC; CDR3aa: CAISAGQKDSYEQYF
d_gene: TRBD1; j_gene: TRBJ1-4; v_gene: TRBV5-4; abundance: once; CDR3nt: TGTGCCAGCAGTCTGGACAGGGGCTCTAATGAAAAACTGTTTTTT; CDR3aa: CASSLDRGSNEKLFF
d_gene: NA; j_gene: TRBJ2-1; v_gene: TRBV6-1; abundance: NA; CDR3nt: TGTGCCAGCAGTGAAAGGGGGTCAGAGGGGTTCTTC; CDR3aa: CASSERGSEGFF
d_gene: TRBD2; j_gene: TRBJ2-7; v_gene: TRBV7-2; abundance: once; CDR3nt: TGTGCCAGCAGCGCGTCGGCGAGCGGGAGTCTCTACGAGCAGTACTTC; CDR3aa: CASSASASGSLYEQYF
d_gene: TRBD2; j_gene: TRBJ2-2; v_gene: TRBV5-1; abundance: NA; CDR3nt: TGCGCCAGCAGATTGGCGGGAGGAGGCACCGGGGAGCTGTTTTTT; CDR3aa: CASRLAGGGTGELFF
d_gene: TRBD1; j_gene: TRBJ1-2; v_gene: TRBV5-1; abundance: NA; CDR3nt: TGCGCCAGCAGCCCCCAGGGATTGGAGACAGGGAACTATGGCTACACCTTC; CDR3aa: CASSPQGLETGNYGYTF
d_gene: TRBD2; j_gene: TRBJ2-1; v_gene: TRBV10-3; abundance: few; CDR3nt: TGTGCCATCAGGGGACTAGATTACAATGAGCAGTTCTTC; CDR3aa: CAIRGLDYNEQFF
d_gene: TRBD2; j_gene: TRBJ2-3; v_gene: TRBV6-5; abundance: NA; CDR3nt: TGTGCCAGCAGCATACTAGCGGGATCCCCAGATACGCAGTATTTT; CDR3aa: CASSILAGSPDTQYF
d_gene: NA; j_gene: TRBJ1-1; v_gene: TRBV29-1; abundance: few; CDR3nt: TGCAGCGTTGATCCCGGACAGTCCCTTAACACTGAAGCTTTCTTT; CDR3aa: CSVDPGQSLNTEAFF
d_gene: TRBD1; j_gene: TRBJ1-2; v_gene: TRBV6-5; abundance: NA; CDR3nt: TGTGCCAGCCTACAAGACAGGGTAAATGGTGGCTACACCTTC; CDR3aa: CASLQDRVNGGYTF
d_gene: TRBD2; j_gene: TRBJ2-7; v_gene: TRBV9; abundance: NA; CDR3nt: TGTGCCAGCAGCGCGACCGGGACTAGCGGGACCTACGAGCAGTACTTC; CDR3aa: CASSATGTSGTYEQYF
d_gene: NA; j_gene: TRBJ2-3; v_gene: TRBV19; abundance: NA; CDR3nt: TGTGCCAGTAGTACCCCACAGGGTTCAGATACGCAGTATTTT; CDR3aa: CASSTPQGSDTQYF
d_gene: NA; j_gene: TRBJ2-6; v_gene: TRBV4-1; abundance: NA; CDR3nt: TGCGCCAGCAGCCAGGCGGTTGGGGCTAACGTCCTGACTTTC; CDR3aa: CASSQAVGANVLTF
d_gene: NA; j_gene: TRBJ1-3; v_gene: TRBV24-1; abundance: NA; CDR3nt: TGTGCCACCAGTGGTTCGTCCTCTGGAAACACCATATATTTT; CDR3aa: CATSGSSSGNTIYF
d_gene: TRBD2; j_gene: TRBJ2-4; v_gene: TRBV6-6; abundance: NA; CDR3nt: TGTGCCAGCAGTTACGCGGGGGAAGGGGCCAAAAACATTCAGTACTTC; CDR3aa: CASSYAGEGAKNIQYF
d_gene: NA; j_gene: TRBJ2-7; v_gene: TRBV19; abundance: once; CDR3nt: TGTGCCAGTAGTATAGTTGGAGTAGGATCCTCCTACGAGCAGTACTTC; CDR3aa: CASSIVGVGSSYEQYF
d_gene: TRBD2; j_gene: TRBJ2-1; v_gene: TRBV2; abundance: NA; CDR3nt: TGTGCCAGCAGAACCGGTGCGGGAGTTGAGCAGTTCTTC; CDR3aa: CASRTGAGVEQFF
d_gene: NA; j_gene: TRBJ1-3; v_gene: TRBV5-1; abundance: NA; CDR3nt: TGCGCCAGCAGCTCCGCGGGCCTCGGCGGCACCATATATTTT; CDR3aa: CASSSAGLGGTIYF
d_gene: TRBD1; j_gene: TRBJ1-2; v_gene: TRBV6-5; abundance: NA; CDR3nt: TGTGCCAGCAGTTACTCGAGGACAGGGGGCGGATATGGCTACACCTTC; CDR3aa: CASSYSRTGGGYGYTF
d_gene: TRBD1; j_gene: TRBJ2-7; v_gene: TRBV10-2; abundance: NA; CDR3nt: TGCGCCAGCAGAGCCGGACAGGGGACCTACGAGCAGTACTTC; CDR3aa: CASRAGQGTYEQYF
d_gene: TRBD1; j_gene: TRBJ2-7; v_gene: TRBV11-2; abundance: NA; CDR3nt: TGTGCCAGCAGTAGGGACAGGAGCTCCTACGAGCAGTACTTC; CDR3aa: CASSRDRSSYEQYF
d_gene: TRBD1; j_gene: TRBJ1-2; v_gene: TRBV5-1; abundance: few; CDR3nt: TGCGCCAGCAGCTTGGGGCCAAACAGGGGCCCCTATGGCTACACCTTC; CDR3aa: CASSLGPNRGPYGYTF
d_gene: NA; j_gene: TRBJ2-7; v_gene: TRBV11-2; abundance: NA; CDR3nt: TGTGCCAGCAGCCCTAGAGGCCGGAGGAGCTCCTACGAGCAGTACTTC; CDR3aa: CASSPRGRRSSYEQYF
d_gene: TRBD1; j_gene: TRBJ1-4; v_gene: TRBV7-2; abundance: NA; CDR3nt: TGTGCCAGCACCCCATACCCAGGACAGGCCGATGAAAAACTGTTTTTT; CDR3aa: CASTPYPGQADEKLFF
d_gene: NA; j_gene: TRBJ2-7; v_gene: TRBV23-1; abundance: NA; CDR3nt: TGCGCCAGCAGTCAAGGCCGCTACGAGCAGTACTTC; CDR3aa: CASSQGRYEQYF
d_gene: TRBD2; j_gene: TRBJ2-7; v_gene: TRBV6-5; abundance: few; CDR3nt: TGTGCCAGCAGTTACTTGGCTAGCGGGGACTACGAGCAGTACTTC; CDR3aa: CASSYLASGDYEQYF
d_gene: TRBD1; j_gene: TRBJ2-7; v_gene: TRBV7-6; abundance: NA; CDR3nt: TGTGCCAGCAGCAGTGACAGGGGAAGCTCCTACGAGCAGTACTTC; CDR3aa: CASSSDRGSSYEQYF
d_gene: NA; j_gene: TRBJ2-1; v_gene: TRBV20-1; abundance: NA; CDR3nt: TGCAGTGCCGCCGACAGAGTTGAGCAGTTCTTC; CDR3aa: CSAADRVEQFF
d_gene: TRBD2; j_gene: TRBJ2-2; v_gene: TRBV10-3; abundance: NA; CDR3nt: TGTGCCATCTCAGCCCAGCGGGGGGGTTATACCGGGGAGCTGTTTTTT; CDR3aa: CAISAQRGGYTGELFF
d_gene: NA; j_gene: TRBJ2-1; v_gene: TRBV4-1; abundance: NA; CDR3nt: TGCGCCAGCAGCCAAGTGGGGCGGGGAAGGGGCTACAATGAGCAGTTCTTC; CDR3aa: CASSQVGRGRGYNEQFF
d_gene: TRBD1; j_gene: TRBJ1-2; v_gene: TRBV4-2; abundance: NA; CDR3nt: TGTGCCAGCAGCCAAGAACTCATGGGACAGGGGGCTCACACCTTC; CDR3aa: CASSQELMGQGAHTF
d_gene: TRBD1; j_gene: TRBJ2-7; v_gene: TRBV29-1; abundance: once; CDR3nt: TGCAGCCCCACAAATTGGACAGGGGGCTGTTACGAGCAGTACTTC; CDR3aa: CSPTNWTGGCYEQYF
d_gene: NA; j_gene: TRBJ1-4; v_gene: TRBV9; abundance: NA; CDR3nt: TGTGCCAGCAGTTTAGGAGGAGGGACTGCAACTAATGAAAAACTGTTTTTT; CDR3aa: CASSLGGGTATNEKLFF
d_gene: NA; j_gene: TRBJ2-3; v_gene: TRBV24-1; abundance: NA; CDR3nt: TGTGCCACAGGGATCCAGGGAATCAGTACAGATACGCAGTATTTT; CDR3aa: CATGIQGISTDTQYF
d_gene: NA; j_gene: TRBJ2-3; v_gene: TRBV5-6; abundance: NA; CDR3nt: TGTGCCAGCAGGAGCGGACCTCTCACAGATACGCAGTATTTT; CDR3aa: CASRSGPLTDTQYF
d_gene: NA; j_gene: TRBJ1-5; v_gene: TRBV30; abundance: NA; CDR3nt: TGTGCCTGGAGTCACCCAGGCAGTCACAGCAATCAGCCCCAGCATTTT; CDR3aa: CAWSHPGSHSNQPQHF
d_gene: NA; j_gene: TRBJ2-3; v_gene: TRBV3-1/TRBV3-2; abundance: NA; CDR3nt: TGTGCCAGCAGCCAACAAGCGGTAACTGGGGATACGCAGTATTTT; CDR3aa: CASSQQAVTGDTQYF
d_gene: TRBD1; j_gene: TRBJ2-3; v_gene: TRBV7-9; abundance: NA; CDR3nt: TGTGCCAGCAGCTTAATGACAGGGCTGGCAGATACGCAGTATTTT; CDR3aa: CASSLMTGLADTQYF